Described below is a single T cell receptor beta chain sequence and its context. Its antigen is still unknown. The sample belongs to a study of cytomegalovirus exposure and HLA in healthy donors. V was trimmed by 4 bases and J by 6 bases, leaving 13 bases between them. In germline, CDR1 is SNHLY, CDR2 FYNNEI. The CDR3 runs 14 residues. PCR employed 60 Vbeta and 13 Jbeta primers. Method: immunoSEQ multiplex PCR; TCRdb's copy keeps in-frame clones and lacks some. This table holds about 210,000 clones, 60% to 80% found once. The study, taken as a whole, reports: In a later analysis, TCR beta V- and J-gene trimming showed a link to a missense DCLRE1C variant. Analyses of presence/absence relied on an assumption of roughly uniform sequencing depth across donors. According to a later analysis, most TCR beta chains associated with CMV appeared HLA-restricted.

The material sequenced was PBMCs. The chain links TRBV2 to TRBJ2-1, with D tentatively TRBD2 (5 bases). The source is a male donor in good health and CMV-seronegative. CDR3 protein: CASSAGEMINEQFF. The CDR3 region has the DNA TGTGCCAGCAGTGCCGGGGAGATGATCAATGAGCAGTTCTTC.